A single T cell receptor (beta chain) is shown here with its context. The sample is drawn from a study of cytomegalovirus exposure and HLA in healthy donors. The wider study: The same platform was used for the 100 to 150 validation repertoires as for the approximately 610 first-cohort repertoires, as reported in a later analysis.

Sequencing used immunoSEQ multiplex PCR; TCRdb keeps in-frame clones, though not all of them. The sample contains approximately 150,000 clones, more than 85% of which appear only once. CDR1 and CDR2 (germline): SNHLY, FYNNEI. The CDR3 extends over 13 amino acids. Trimming removed 3 bases from V and 3 bases from J; junction bases left unmatched: 1. This sequence joins TRBV2 and TRBJ1-2; 7 positions match TRBD1. The source is a man aged 18 to 29 in good health and CMV-seropositive. Sequencing used PBMCs. CDR3 nucleotides: TGTGCCAGCAGTGAGGGACAGTACTATGGCTACACCTTC. Its translation: CASSEGQYYGYTF.